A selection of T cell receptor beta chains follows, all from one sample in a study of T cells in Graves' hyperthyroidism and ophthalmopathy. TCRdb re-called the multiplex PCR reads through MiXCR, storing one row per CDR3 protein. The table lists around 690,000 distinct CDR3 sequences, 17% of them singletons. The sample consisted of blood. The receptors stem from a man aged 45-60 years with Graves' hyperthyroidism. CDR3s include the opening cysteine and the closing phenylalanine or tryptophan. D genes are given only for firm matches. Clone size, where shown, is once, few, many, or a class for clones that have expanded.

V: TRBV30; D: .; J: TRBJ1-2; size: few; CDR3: CAWSPVNYGYTF; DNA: TGTGCCTGGAGTCCCGTTAACTATGGCTACACCTTC
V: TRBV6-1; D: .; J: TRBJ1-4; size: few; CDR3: CASRAQGRSEKLFF; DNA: TGTGCCAGCAGGGCACAGGGAAGGAGCGAAAAACTGTTTTTT
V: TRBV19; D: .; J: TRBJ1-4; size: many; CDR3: CASSNSQAATNEKLFF; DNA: TGTGCCAGTAGTAATTCTCAGGCCGCAACTAATGAAAAACTGTTTTTT
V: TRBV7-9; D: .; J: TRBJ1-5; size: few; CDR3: CASSPRGSADQPQHF; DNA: TGTGCCAGCAGCCCCAGGGGATCTGCTGATCAGCCCCAGCATTTT
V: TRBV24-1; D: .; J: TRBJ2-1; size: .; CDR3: CATSDLADTRNEQFF; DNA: TGTGCCACCAGTGATTTGGCGGACACGCGGAATGAGCAGTTCTTC
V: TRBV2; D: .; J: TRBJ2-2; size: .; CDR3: CASSENVGGTGELFF; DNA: TGTGCCAGCAGTGAAAATGTGGGGGGCACCGGGGAGCTGTTTTTT
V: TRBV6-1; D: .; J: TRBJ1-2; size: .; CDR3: CASRLLSKDYGYTF; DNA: TGTGCCAGCAGATTGCTATCCAAGGACTATGGCTACACCTTC
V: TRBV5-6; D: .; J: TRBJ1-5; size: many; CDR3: CASSLAVGSNQPQHF; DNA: TGTGCCAGCAGCTTGGCGGTAGGGAGCAATCAGCCCCAGCATTTT
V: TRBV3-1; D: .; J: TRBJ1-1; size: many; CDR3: CASSQESTEAFF; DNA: TGTGCCAGCAGCCAAGAGAGCACTGAAGCTTTCTTT
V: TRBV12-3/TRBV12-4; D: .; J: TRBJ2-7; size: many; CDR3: CASSPTRSSYEQYF; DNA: TGTGCCAGCAGCCCGACTAGGAGCTCCTACGAGCAGTACTTC
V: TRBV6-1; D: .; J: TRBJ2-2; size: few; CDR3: CASLALTGELFF; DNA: TGTGCCAGCCTAGCGCTCACCGGGGAGCTGTTTTTT
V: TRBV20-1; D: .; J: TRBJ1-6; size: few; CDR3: CSASGRAGTSNSPLHF; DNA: TGCAGTGCTAGCGGGAGGGCAGGGACGTCTAATTCACCCCTCCACTTT
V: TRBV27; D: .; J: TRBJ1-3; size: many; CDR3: CASSSRLPSGNTIYF; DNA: TGTGCCAGCAGTTCGCGACTCCCCTCTGGAAACACCATATATTTT
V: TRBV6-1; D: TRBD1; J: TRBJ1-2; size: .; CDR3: CASTLTGSGYTF; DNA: TGTGCCAGCACCTTGACAGGGTCCGGCTACACCTTC
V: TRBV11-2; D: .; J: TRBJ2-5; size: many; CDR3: CASSQGVETQYF; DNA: TGTGCCAGCAGCCAAGGGGTGGAGACCCAGTACTTC
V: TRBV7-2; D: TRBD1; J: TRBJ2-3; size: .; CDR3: CASSLGTALLSTDTQYF; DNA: TGTGCCAGCAGCCTCGGGACAGCCCTTCTTAGCACAGATACGCAGTATTTT
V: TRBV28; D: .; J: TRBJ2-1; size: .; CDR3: CASSMGYEQFF; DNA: TGTGCCAGCAGTATGGGGTATGAGCAGTTCTTC
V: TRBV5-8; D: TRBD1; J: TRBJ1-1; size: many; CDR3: CASSFDRATEAFF; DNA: TGTGCCAGCAGCTTCGACAGGGCGACTGAAGCTTTCTTT
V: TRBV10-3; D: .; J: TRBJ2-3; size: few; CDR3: CAISEFGPQGREVADTQYF; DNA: TGTGCCATCAGTGAGTTTGGACCCCAGGGGAGAGAAGTAGCAGATACGCAGTATTTT
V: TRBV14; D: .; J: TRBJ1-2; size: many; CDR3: CASSQDWTSGYTF; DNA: TGTGCCAGCAGCCAAGATTGGACCTCCGGCTACACCTTC
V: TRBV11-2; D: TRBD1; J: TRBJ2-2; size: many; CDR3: CASSFRTGRTGELFF; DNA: TGTGCCAGCAGCTTTCGGACAGGGAGGACCGGGGAGCTGTTTTTT
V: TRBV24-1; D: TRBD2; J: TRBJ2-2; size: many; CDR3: CATSDLGLADTGELFF; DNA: TGTGCCACCAGTGATCTGGGACTAGCGGACACCGGGGAGCTGTTTTTT
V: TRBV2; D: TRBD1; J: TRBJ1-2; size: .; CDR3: CASSELTGLGGYTF; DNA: TGTGCCAGCAGTGAATTGACAGGGTTAGGGGGCTACACCTTC
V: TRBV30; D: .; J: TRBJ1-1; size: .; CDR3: CAWSVGGARTEAFF; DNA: TGTGCCTGGAGTGTGGGGGGGGCGAGAACTGAAGCTTTCTTT
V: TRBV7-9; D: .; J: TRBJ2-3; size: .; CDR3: CASSLAAGRTDTQYF; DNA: TGTGCCAGCAGCTTAGCAGCTGGACGCACAGATACGCAGTATTTT
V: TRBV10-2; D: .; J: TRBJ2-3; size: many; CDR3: CASRAVISTDTQYF; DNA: TGCGCCAGCAGGGCTGTAATTAGCACAGATACGCAGTATTTT
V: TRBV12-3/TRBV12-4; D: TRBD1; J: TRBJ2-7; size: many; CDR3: CASSLEGGHAIFEQYF; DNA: TGTGCCAGCAGTTTAGAAGGGGGCCACGCAATCTTCGAGCAGTACTTC
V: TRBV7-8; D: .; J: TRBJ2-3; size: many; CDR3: CASSLTLSARLTDTQYF; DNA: TGTGCCAGCAGCCTGACCCTAAGCGCAAGACTAACAGATACGCAGTATTTT
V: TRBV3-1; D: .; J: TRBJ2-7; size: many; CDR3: CASSQEGSGYEQYF; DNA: TGTGCCAGCAGCCAAGAGGGGAGCGGGTACGAGCAGTACTTC
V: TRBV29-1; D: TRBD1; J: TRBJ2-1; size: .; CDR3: CSGNRDRGIDEQFF; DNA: TGCAGCGGGAATAGGGACAGGGGAATTGATGAGCAGTTCTTC
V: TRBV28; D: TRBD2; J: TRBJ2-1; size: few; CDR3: CSSSDTSEYNEQFF; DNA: TGCTCCAGCAGCGACACTAGCGAATACAATGAGCAGTTCTTC
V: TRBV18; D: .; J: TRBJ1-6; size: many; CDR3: CASSPDGNSPLHF; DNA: TGTGCCAGCTCACCAGACGGGAATTCACCCCTCCACTTT
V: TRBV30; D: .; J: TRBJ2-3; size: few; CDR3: CAWSVSGRYWADTQYF; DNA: TGTGCCTGGAGTGTATCTGGCAGATACTGGGCAGATACGCAGTATTTT
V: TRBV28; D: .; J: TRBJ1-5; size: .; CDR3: CASSLKLTGNQPQHF; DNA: TGTGCCAGCAGTTTAAAGTTGACGGGGAATCAGCCCCAGCATTTT
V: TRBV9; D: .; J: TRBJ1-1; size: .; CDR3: CASSVDLANTEAFF; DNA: TGTGCCAGCAGCGTAGATCTGGCGAACACTGAAGCTTTCTTT
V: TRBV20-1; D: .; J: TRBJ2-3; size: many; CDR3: CSARRSDTQYF; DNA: TGCAGTGCTAGACGGTCGGATACGCAGTATTTT
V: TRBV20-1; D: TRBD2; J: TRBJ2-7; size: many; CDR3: CSALLAGGVYEQYF; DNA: TGCAGTGCGCTACTAGCGGGAGGGGTCTACGAGCAGTACTTC
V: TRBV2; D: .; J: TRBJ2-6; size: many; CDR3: CASSPDFSGANVLTF; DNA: TGTGCCAGCAGCCCCGACTTTTCTGGGGCCAACGTCCTGACTTTC
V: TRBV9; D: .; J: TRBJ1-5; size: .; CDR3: CASSLTDANQPRHF; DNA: TGTGCCAGCAGCTTAACGGACGCAAATCAGCCCCGGCATTTT
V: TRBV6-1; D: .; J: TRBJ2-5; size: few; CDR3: CASSSLAANQETQYF; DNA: TGTGCCAGCAGTTCTTTAGCAGCCAACCAAGAGACCCAGTACTTC
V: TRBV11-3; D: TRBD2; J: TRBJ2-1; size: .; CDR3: CASKAGVSHNEQFF; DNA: TGTGCCAGCAAGGCGGGAGTGAGCCACAATGAGCAGTTCTTC
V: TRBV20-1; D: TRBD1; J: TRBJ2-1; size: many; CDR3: CSATGQGRIF; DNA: TGCAGTGCTACCGGACAGGGCCGAATCTTC
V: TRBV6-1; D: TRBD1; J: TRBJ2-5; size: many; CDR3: CASTLRDSQETQYF; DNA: TGTGCCAGCACCTTACGGGACAGCCAAGAGACCCAGTACTTC
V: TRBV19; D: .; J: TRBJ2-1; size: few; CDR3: CASSQNQANEQFF; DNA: TGTGCCAGTAGTCAAAACCAGGCCAATGAGCAGTTCTTC
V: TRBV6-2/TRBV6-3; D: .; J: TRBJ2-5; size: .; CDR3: CASSESRQTQYF; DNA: TGTGCCAGCTCTGAGAGCAGGCAGACCCAGTACTTC
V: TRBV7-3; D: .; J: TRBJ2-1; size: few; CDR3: CASSLRAGSSYNEQFF; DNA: TGTGCCAGCAGCTTACGGGCGGGGTCCTCCTACAATGAGCAGTTCTTC
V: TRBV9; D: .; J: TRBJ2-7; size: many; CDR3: CASSVSPGGSYEQYF; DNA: TGTGCCAGCAGCGTAAGCCCTGGGGGATCCTACGAGCAGTACTTC
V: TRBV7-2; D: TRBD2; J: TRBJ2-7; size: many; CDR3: CASSLGGRATYEQYF; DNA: TGTGCCAGCAGCCTAGGTGGGAGGGCGACCTACGAGCAGTACTTC
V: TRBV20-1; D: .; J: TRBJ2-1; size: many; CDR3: CSAPPGSGPYNEQFF; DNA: TGCAGTGCCCCACCGGGCTCGGGACCATACAATGAGCAGTTCTTC
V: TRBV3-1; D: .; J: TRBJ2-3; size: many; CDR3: CASSRRGTDTQYF; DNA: TGTGCCAGCAGTCGAAGAGGCACAGATACGCAGTATTTT
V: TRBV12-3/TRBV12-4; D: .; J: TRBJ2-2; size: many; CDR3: CASSFGGGELFF; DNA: TGTGCCAGCAGTTTCGGCGGGGGGGAGCTGTTTTTT
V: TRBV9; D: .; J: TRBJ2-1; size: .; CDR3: CASSVNPATSSYNEQFF; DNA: TGTGCCAGCAGCGTAAACCCGGCAACGAGCTCCTACAATGAGCAGTTCTTC
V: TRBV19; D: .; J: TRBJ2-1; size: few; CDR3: CASSIWAGRDEQFF; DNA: TGTGCCAGTAGTATATGGGCTGGCCGCGATGAGCAGTTCTTC